The clone carrying this T cell receptor beta chain was seen repeatedly, ten times or more. These data originate in a study of molecular identifiers for immune sequencing clone quantification. TCR libraries were built in bulk with a published protocol and specific TCR primers. TCRdb re-derived calls from the PCR reads in MiXCR, one entry per CDR3 protein. The data contain about 320,000 distinct CDR3 sequences, over 20% of them singletons. V dropped 5 bases and J dropped 8 bases, with 16 bases sitting between them. In germline, CDR1 is MDHEN, CDR2 SYDVKM. The CDR3 loop spans 14 amino acids. When naive CD8 T cells were sorted, they were gated as CD8+CD4-CCR7+CD45RA+.

The chain couples TRBV28 to TRBJ2-4; possibly TRBD1 or TRBD2 for D (5 bases each). Sequenced material: naive CD8+ T cells from blood, with Jurkat cell RNA spiked in. Subset reported: FACS-sorted CD8+CD4-CCR7+CD45RA+ naive T cells. The TCR sequence derives from a human donor in good health. Some libraries in this study had Jurkat cell RNA spiked in. The CDR3 loop reads CASSLTPGPDIQYF. Written as DNA, the CDR3 is TGTGCCAGCAGTCTTACTCCGGGACCGGACATTCAGTACTTC.